The next 24 T cell receptor beta chains were all read from a single sample in a study of T-cell reconstitution after alpha-beta-depleted transplantation in children. Unique molecular identifiers were built into the TCRbeta library. TCRdb re-called the PCR reads through MiXCR, storing one row per CDR3 protein. The data show hundreds of thousands of distinct CDR3 sequences, under 15% seen once. The specimen was PBMCs, mostly from graft donor cells, collected 360 days after TCRalphabeta/CD19-depleted stem cell transplant. Receptor source: a male patient under 18 who had a stem cell transplant for acute myeloid leukemia, so the T cells may come from the graft donor.

In this sample, this clonotype turned up a few times. The J gene is TRBJ2-1, the V gene TRBV11-3; D is perhaps TRBD2 (5 bases). The length of the CDR3 is 13 residues. Trimming stripped 1 base from V and 10 bases from J, with 11 bases between. CDR1 and CDR2 from the germline V gene are SGHNT and YENEEA. The CDR3 loop is CASSLGLAKEQFF. The CDR3 bases are TGTGCCAGCAGCTTAGGGCTAGCAAAAGAGCAGTTCTTC.

CDR3 bases: TGTGCCAGCAGTTCCTACAGGGGCGAGCAGTACTTC. It yields the protein CASSSYRGEQYF. The chain links TRBV27 to TRBJ2-7; 7 bases map to TRBD1. Unmatched junction bases numbered 3, after V lost 4 bases and J lost 6 bases. Per germline, CDR1 MNHEY and CDR2 SMNVEV (reference sequence). This CDR3 has 12 amino acids.

This clonotype has just a few counts. The V call is TRBV6-5, the J call TRBJ1-4; weak D call: TRBD1 (5 bases). With 5 bases removed from V and 8 bases from J, the gap between germline ends came to 21 bases. This CDR3 is built from 16 residues. Germline lookup yields CDR1 MNHEY and CDR2 SVGAGI. CDR3 amino acids: CASSPSSQGAGEKLFF. The DNA for the CDR3 is TGTGCCAGCAGTCCCTCCTCGCAAGGGGCTGGGGAAAAACTGTTTTTT.

Only a few counts were recorded for this clonotype. V gene TRBV7-2 combines with J gene TRBJ2-3; a possible D gene is TRBD2 (6 bases). The CDR3 runs 14 residues. Trimming shortened V by 4 bases and J by 3 bases, and 11 bases separated the two germline ends. In germline, CDR1 is SGHTA, CDR2 FQGNSA. CDR3 in amino acids: CASSWTMGTDTQYF. CDR3 DNA sequence: TGTGCCAGCAGCTGGACTATGGGGACAGATACGCAGTATTTT.

Ten or more counts support this clonotype. The CDR3 nucleotides are TGCAGTGCTAGAGAGTCTTCACCCAGAAGCCGGGCAGAAGCTTTCTTT. Residues: CSARESSPRSRAEAFF. The rearrangement uses TRBV20-1 and TRBJ1-1, with D hard to call. Between the trimmed V and J ends, which lost 0 bases and 8 bases, there was a span of 22 bases. The germline V gene has CDR1 DFQATT and CDR2 SNEGSKA (reference sequence). This CDR3 is built from 16 residues.

The chain is built from TRBV11-1 and TRBJ2-1, with TRBD2 matching 11 bases. Germline CDR1 and CDR2: SGHAT and FQDESV (reference sequence). This CDR3 has 16 residues. V gave up 1 base and J gave up 7 bases; unmatched junction bases: 6. CDR3 DNA sequence: TGTGCCAGCAGCTTAGGTAGCGGGAGGGCCAGGAATGAGCAGTTCTTC. Residues: CASSLGSGRARNEQFF.

This clonotype was observed a few times. The chain has TRBV27 and TRBJ2-6, with D unclear. Germline CDR1 is MNHEY and CDR2 is SMNVEV (reference sequence). V lost 3 bases to trimming and J lost 0 bases, with 6 bases between them. The CDR3 length is 15 residues. CDR3 DNA: TGTGCCAGCAGTTTCTATCGCTCTGGGGCCAACGTCCTGACTTTC. This translates into CASSFYRSGANVLTF.

The chain joins TRBV20-1 to TRBJ2-7; TRBD1 aligns across 9 bases. The length of the CDR3 is 15 residues. V lost 2 bases and J lost 6; bases outside the gene matches: 11. Germline V gene sequence: CDR1 DFQATT, CDR2 SNEGSKA (reference sequence). CDR3 protein: CSARQGGTGLSEQYF. The CDR3 DNA reads as TGCAGTGCTAGACAGGGGGGGACAGGGTTAAGCGAGCAGTACTTC.

This clonotype has just a few counts. This chain uses TRBV27 with TRBJ2-1; the D gene is possibly TRBD2 (6 bases). This CDR3 is 14 amino acids long. The V and J ends lost 5 bases and 6 bases respectively, with 14 bases between them. Per germline, CDR1 MNHEY and CDR2 SMNVEV (reference sequence). CDR3 in DNA: TGTGCCAGCAGTCGGAGGGAAGGGTCCAATGAGCAGTTCTTC. Its protein product is CASSRREGSNEQFF.

This clonotype was counted ten times or more. This chain links TRBV2 with TRBJ2-7, with D perhaps TRBD1 (6 bases). Trimming pared 3 bases from V and 0 bases from J, leaving 9 bases between. The CDR3 totals 14 residues. The germline CDR1 and CDR2 sequences are SNHLY and FYNNEI. The CDR3: CASSERDTSYEQYF. The CDR3 nucleotides are TGTGCCAGCAGTGAGAGGGACACCTCCTACGAGCAGTACTTC.

This clonotype was counted a few times. This chain links TRBV12-3 or TRBV12-4 with TRBJ2-2, with D tentatively TRBD2 (6 bases). CDR3 length: 14 amino acids. Trimming left V 5 bases short and J 2 bases short, with 9 bases between. The CDR3 protein is CASSAGLNTGELFF. In nucleotides, the CDR3 is TGTGCCAGCAGTGCGGGACTCAACACCGGGGAGCTGTTTTTT.

This clonotype was seen a handful of times. V usage is TRBV20-1 and J usage is TRBJ2-5, with D uncertain. Germline CDR1 and CDR2: DFQATT and SNEGSKA (reference sequence). The CDR3 covers 13 residues. The germline V and J ends were trimmed by 3 bases and 6 bases, with 14 bases remaining between them. The CDR3 protein is CSASPDSSQTQYF. CDR3 DNA sequence: TGCAGTGCTAGCCCAGACTCTTCACAGACCCAGTACTTC.

This clonotype was observed many times. The rearrangement uses TRBV6-2 or TRBV6-3 and TRBJ2-3, with D tentatively TRBD1 or TRBD2 (5 bases each). The ends were cut back, 5 bases at V and 6 bases at J, with 9 bases in the middle. The germline CDR1 and CDR2 sequences are MNHEY and SVGEGT. The CDR3 sequence is 12 residues long. CDR3 sequence (DNA): TGTGCCAGCAGTCGGGGACCCGATACGCAGTATTTT. The encoded protein is CASSRGPDTQYF.

This clonotype was recorded at least ten times. The chain uses TRBV7-6 and TRBJ1-3; maybe TRBD1 (6 bases). This CDR3 is built from 16 residues. Per the germline V gene, CDR1 is SGHVS and CDR2 is FNYEAQ. V dropped 4 bases and J dropped 4 bases, with 17 bases sitting between them. DNA for the CDR3: TGTGCCAGCAGCTCACTAATGGGGGGCGCCGGAAACACCATATATTTT. Amino acid sequence: CASSSLMGGAGNTIYF. Using reference TRBV7-6 and TRBJ1-3 for the parts outside the CDR3, the full variable domain is GAGVSQSPRYKVTKRGQDVALRCDPISGHVSLYWYRQALGQGPEFLTYFNYEAQQDKSGLPNDRFSAERPEGSISTLTIQRTEQRDSAMYRCASSSLMGGAGNTIYFGEGSWLTVV.

The chain joins TRBV28 to TRBJ2-4, with TRBD2 matching over 14 bases. The CDR3 is 18 residues long. V was clipped by 5 bases and J by 0 bases; unmatched bases: 6. Germline assignment: CDR1 MDHEN and CDR2 SYDVKM. The CDR3 loop is CASSRPGLAGGAKNIQYF. The DNA for the CDR3 is TGTGCCAGCAGTCGACCCGGACTAGCGGGAGGAGCCAAAAACATTCAGTACTTC.

A few counts support this clonotype. The chain links TRBV5-1 to TRBJ2-5; 10 positions match TRBD1. CDR1 SGHRS and CDR2 YFSETQ come from the germline V gene. J lost 4 bases, V lost 3 bases, and 6 bases had no gene match. CDR3 size: 15 residues. The CDR3 is CASSSRDRGAETQYF. The CDR3 DNA reads as TGCGCCAGCAGCTCCCGGGACAGGGGCGCAGAGACCCAGTACTTC.

This clonotype appeared once. The gene calls are TRBV7-2 and TRBJ2-7, with 8 positions matching TRBD1. Germline values: CDR1 SGHTA, CDR2 FQGNSA. The CDR3 length is 15 residues. V lost 1 base and J lost 7; bases outside the gene matches: 9. The CDR3 DNA reads as TGTGCCAGCAGCTTAGGGCAGGGGGCGCTTGGGGAGCAGTACTTC. It is translated as CASSLGQGALGEQYF.

This clonotype was seen repeatedly, ten times or more. The V and J genes are TRBV28 and TRBJ2-7; 13 nucleotides line up with TRBD2. This CDR3 region has 14 residues. Trimming removed 3 bases from V and 7 bases from J; junction bases left unmatched: 3. Germline V gives CDR1 MDHEN, CDR2 SYDVKM. The chain's CDR3 is CASSLTSGRHEQYF. DNA for the CDR3: TGTGCCAGCAGTTTGACTAGCGGGAGGCATGAGCAGTACTTC.

This chain joins TRBV4-2 and TRBJ2-7, with 8 bases that match TRBD2. With 4 bases clipped from V and 3 bases from J, the junction kept 11 bases outside the gene matches. The CDR3 is 16 amino acids. Germline-derived CDR1 and CDR2 are LGHNA and YNFKEQ. The DNA of the CDR3 is TGTGCCAGCAGCCCTAATCTTAGGCGGGAGGTCTACGAGCAGTACTTC. It specifies CASSPNLRREVYEQYF.

The chain couples TRBV5-1 to TRBJ2-6, with D tentatively TRBD1 or TRBD2 (5 bases each). The V gene lost 5 bases and the J gene lost 1 base, with 13 bases spanning the gap. Per the germline V gene, CDR1 is SGHRS and CDR2 is YFSETQ. The CDR3 covers 16 residues. CDR3 nucleotides: TGCGCCAGCAGAGAGGGACGCCAGTCTGGGGCCAACGTCCTGACTTTC. This translates into CASREGRQSGANVLTF.

This clonotype was recorded a few times. The chain couples TRBV29-1 to TRBJ2-2; the D gene is possibly TRBD1 (6 bases). This CDR3 comprises 15 residues. Trimming left V 2 bases short and J 4 bases short, with 14 bases between. Germline CDR1 and CDR2: SQVTM and ANQGSEA. The CDR3, as DNA: TGCAGCGTTGAAAGGACAGCATCCCGCACCGGGGAGCTGTTTTTT. Translated, it gives CSVERTASRTGELFF.

J is TRBJ2-3 and V is TRBV5-6; TRBD2 aligns across 9 bases. The CDR3 contains 20 residues. The germline gives CDR1 SGHDT, CDR2 YYEEEE. Trimming cost V 0 bases and J 5 bases; bases outside gene matches: 19. CDR3 region: CASSLVGLRRASGIVDTQYF. CDR3 nucleotides: TGTGCCAGCAGCTTGGTGGGGCTGCGGCGGGCTAGCGGGATTGTAGATACGCAGTATTTT.

The V gene is TRBV29-1, the J gene TRBJ2-1; D remains ambiguous. From germline, CDR1 is SQVTM and CDR2 ANQGSEA. Trimming removed 5 bases from V and 10 bases from J, with 12 bases in between. The CDR3 spans 11 residues. The CDR3 DNA reads TGCAGCGTTCTTTTCCCCGGAGAGCAGTTCTTC. Its translation: CSVLFPGEQFF.

This clonotype was counted at least ten times. The CDR3: CASSSEVLNYGYTF. DNA for the CDR3: TGTGCCAGCAGTTCGGAGGTTCTTAACTATGGCTACACCTTC. The rearrangement links TRBV28 to TRBJ1-2; D unresolved. CDR1 MDHEN and CDR2 SYDVKM come from the germline V gene. V shed 4 bases and J shed 1 base, with 10 bases lying between them. This CDR3 has 14 amino acids.